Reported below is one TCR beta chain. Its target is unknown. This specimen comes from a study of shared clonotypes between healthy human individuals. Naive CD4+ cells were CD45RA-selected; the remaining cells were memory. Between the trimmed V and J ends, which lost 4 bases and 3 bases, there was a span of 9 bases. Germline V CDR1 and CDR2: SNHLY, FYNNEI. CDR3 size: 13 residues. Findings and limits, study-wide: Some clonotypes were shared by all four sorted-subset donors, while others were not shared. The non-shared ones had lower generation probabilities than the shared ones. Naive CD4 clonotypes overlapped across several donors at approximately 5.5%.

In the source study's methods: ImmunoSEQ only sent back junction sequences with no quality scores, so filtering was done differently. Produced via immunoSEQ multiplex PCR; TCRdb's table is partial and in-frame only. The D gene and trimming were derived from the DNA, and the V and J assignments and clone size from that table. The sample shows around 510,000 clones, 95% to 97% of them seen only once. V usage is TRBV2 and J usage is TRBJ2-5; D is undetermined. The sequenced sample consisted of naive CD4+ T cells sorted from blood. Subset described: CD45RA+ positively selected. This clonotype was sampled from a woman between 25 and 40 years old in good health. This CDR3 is CASSVQKEETQYF. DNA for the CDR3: TGTGCCAGCAGTGTACAGAAAGAAGAGACCCAGTACTTC.